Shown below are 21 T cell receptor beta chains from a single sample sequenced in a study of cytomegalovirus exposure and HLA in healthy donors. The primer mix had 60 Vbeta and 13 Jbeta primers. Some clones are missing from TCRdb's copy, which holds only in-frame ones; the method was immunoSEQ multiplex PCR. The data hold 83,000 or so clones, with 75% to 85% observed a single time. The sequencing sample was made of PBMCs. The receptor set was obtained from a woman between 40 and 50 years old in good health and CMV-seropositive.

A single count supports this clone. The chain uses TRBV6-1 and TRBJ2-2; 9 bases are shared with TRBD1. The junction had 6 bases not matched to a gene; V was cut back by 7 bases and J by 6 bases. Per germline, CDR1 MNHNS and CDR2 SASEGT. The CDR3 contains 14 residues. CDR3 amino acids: CASNRGTGSGELFF. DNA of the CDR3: TGTGCCAGCAACCGCGGGACAGGGTCCGGGGAGCTGTTTTTT.

CDR3 sequence reads: CASSPTGGGYGYTF. CDR3 nucleotides: TGTGCCAGCAGTCCCACAGGGGGTGGCTATGGCTACACCTTC. The rearrangement uses TRBV6-6 and TRBJ1-2; 8 nucleotides match TRBD1. The CDR3 length is 14 residues. Germline CDR1 and CDR2: MNHNY and SVGAGI (reference sequence). J lost 4 bases, V lost 5 bases, and 6 bases had no gene match.

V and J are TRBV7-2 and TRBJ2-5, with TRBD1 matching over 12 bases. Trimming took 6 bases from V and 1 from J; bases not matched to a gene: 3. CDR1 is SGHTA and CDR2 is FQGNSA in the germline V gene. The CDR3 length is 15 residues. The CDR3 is CASRGQGAPQETQYF. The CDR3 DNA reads TGTGCCAGCAGGGGACAGGGGGCTCCCCAAGAGACCCAGTACTTC.

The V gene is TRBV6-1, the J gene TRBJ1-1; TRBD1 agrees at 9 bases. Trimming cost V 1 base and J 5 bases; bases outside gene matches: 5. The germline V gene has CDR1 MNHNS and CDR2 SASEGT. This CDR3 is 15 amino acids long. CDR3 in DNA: TGTGCCAGCAGTGAAGGGGGGACAGGGCGGACTGAAGCTTTCTTT. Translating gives CASSEGGTGRTEAFF.

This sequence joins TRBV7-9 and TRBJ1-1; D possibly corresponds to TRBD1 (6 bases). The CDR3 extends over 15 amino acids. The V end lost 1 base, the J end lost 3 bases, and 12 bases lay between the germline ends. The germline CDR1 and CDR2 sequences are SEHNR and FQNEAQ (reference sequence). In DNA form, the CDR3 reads TGTGCCAGCAGCTTAGGGGGGGGGCTGCACACTGAAGCTTTCTTT. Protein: CASSLGGGLHTEAFF.

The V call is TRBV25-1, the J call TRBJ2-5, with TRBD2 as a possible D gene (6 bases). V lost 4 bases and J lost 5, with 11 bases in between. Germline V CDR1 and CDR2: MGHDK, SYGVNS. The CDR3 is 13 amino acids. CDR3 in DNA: TGTGCCAGCAGTGGAAGGGCGGGGGAGACCCAGTACTTC. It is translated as CASSGRAGETQYF.

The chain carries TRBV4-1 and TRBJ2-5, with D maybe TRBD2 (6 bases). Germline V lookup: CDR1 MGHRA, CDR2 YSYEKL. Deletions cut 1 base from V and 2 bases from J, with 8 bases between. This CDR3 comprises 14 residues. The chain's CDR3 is CASSQGLAQETQYF. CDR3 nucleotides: TGCGCCAGCAGCCAAGGGCTAGCGCAAGAGACCCAGTACTTC.

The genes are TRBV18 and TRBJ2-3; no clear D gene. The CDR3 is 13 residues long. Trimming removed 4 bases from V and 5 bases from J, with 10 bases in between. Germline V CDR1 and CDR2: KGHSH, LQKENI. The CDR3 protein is CASSQTVEDTQYF. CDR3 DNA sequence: TGTGCCAGCTCACAAACGGTAGAAGATACGCAGTATTTT.

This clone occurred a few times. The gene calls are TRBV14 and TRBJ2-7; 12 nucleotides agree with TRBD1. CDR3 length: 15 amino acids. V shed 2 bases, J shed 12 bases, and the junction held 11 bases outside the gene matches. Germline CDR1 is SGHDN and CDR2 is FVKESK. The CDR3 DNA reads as TGTGCCAGCAGCCAAAGCGGGACAGGGGGCAGGACGCCGTACTTC. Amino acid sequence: CASSQSGTGGRTPYF.

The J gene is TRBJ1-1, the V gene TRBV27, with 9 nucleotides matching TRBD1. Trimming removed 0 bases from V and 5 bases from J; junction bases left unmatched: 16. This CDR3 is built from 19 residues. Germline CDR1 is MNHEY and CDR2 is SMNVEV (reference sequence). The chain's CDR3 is CASSLSWVGQGISGTEAFF. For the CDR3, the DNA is TGTGCCAGCAGTTTATCGTGGGTTGGACAGGGGATTAGTGGGACTGAAGCTTTCTTT.

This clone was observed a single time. In DNA, the CDR3 is TGCAGCGTTCAGCCAGGACCCCGAGGGACTGAAGCTTTCTTT. As protein: CSVQPGPRGTEAFF. V gene TRBV29-1 combines with J gene TRBJ1-1; D uncertain. The V gene's germline CDR1 is SQVTM and CDR2 ANQGSEA. CDR3 length: 14 residues. Deletions cut 5 bases from V and 5 bases from J, with 18 bases between.

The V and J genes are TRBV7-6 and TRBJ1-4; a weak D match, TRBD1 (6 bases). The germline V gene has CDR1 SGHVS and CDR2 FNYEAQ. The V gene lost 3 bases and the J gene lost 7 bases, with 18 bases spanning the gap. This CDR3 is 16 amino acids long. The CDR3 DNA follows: TGTGCCAGCAGCTTGGCCTTGGGGGGGCCGGGTGAAAAACTGTTTTTT. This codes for CASSLALGGPGEKLFF.

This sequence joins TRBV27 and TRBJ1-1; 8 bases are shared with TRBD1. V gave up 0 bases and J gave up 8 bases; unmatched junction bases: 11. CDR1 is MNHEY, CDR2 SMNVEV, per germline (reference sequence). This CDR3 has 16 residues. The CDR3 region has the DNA TGTGCCAGCAGTTTATCTCATACAGGGGGGGAGTGGGAAGCTTTCTTT. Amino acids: CASSLSHTGGEWEAFF.

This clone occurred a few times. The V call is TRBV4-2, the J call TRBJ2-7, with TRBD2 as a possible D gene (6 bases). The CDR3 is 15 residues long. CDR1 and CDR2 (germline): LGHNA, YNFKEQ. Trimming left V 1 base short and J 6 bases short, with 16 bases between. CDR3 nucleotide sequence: TGTGCCAGCAGCCAAGCGACGGGAGCGACCCGCGAGCAGTACTTC. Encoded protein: CASSQATGATREQYF.

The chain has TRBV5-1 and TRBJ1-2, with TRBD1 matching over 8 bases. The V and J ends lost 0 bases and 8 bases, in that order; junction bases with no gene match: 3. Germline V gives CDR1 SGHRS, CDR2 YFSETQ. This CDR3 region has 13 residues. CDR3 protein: CASSLAGGEGYTF. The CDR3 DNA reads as TGCGCCAGCAGCTTGGCAGGGGGCGAGGGCTACACCTTC.

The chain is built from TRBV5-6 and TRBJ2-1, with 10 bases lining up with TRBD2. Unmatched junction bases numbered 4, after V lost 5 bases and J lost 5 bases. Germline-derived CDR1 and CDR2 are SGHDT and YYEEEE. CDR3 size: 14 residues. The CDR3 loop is CASSRTSGHNEQFF. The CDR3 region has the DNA TGTGCCAGCAGTCGGACTAGCGGTCACAATGAGCAGTTCTTC.

CDR3 loop: CASSLQGGGTEAFF. The CDR3 DNA is TGTGCCAGCAGCTTACAGGGCGGGGGCACTGAAGCTTTCTTT. The chain combines TRBV7-2 with TRBJ1-1; possible D gene TRBD1, 5 bases. CDR1 is SGHTA, CDR2 FQGNSA, per germline. CDR3 length equals 14 residues. The V end was cut by 2 bases, the J end by 4 bases, with 11 bases between.

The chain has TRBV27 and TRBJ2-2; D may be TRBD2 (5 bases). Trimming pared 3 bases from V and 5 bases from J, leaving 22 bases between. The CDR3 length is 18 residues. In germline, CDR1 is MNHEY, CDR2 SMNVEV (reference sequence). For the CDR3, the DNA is TGTGCCAGCAGTTTTGGGCGGGTCGGGATAATTAAAACCGGGGAGCTGTTTTTT. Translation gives CASSFGRVGIIKTGELFF.

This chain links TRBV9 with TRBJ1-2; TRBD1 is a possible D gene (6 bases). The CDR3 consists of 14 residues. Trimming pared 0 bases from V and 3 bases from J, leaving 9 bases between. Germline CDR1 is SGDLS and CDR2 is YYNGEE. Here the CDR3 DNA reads TGTGCCAGCAGCGTAGGGAAGGGGGACTATGGCTACACCTTC. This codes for CASSVGKGDYGYTF.

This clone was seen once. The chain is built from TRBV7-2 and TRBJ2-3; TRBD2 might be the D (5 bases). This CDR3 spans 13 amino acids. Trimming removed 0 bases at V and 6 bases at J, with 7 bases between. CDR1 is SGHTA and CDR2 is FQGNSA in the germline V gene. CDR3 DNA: TGTGCCAGCAGCTTAGCGCGGAGGGATACGCAGTATTTT. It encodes CASSLARRDTQYF.

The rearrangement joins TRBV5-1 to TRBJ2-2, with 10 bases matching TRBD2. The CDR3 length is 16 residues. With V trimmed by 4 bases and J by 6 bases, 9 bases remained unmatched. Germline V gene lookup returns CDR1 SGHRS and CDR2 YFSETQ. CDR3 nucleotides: TGCGCCAGCAGCGCTATAACTAGCGGGGTAGCCGGGGAGCTGTTTTTT. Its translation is CASSAITSGVAGELFF.